The following is a T cell receptor beta chain sequence with its context. The antigen is undetermined. The sample originates from a study of shared clonotypes between healthy human individuals. Study-level findings and limits: In this cohort, only blood was sampled, and tissue repertoires likely differ.

Only in-frame clones appear in the TCRdb table, and some are missing; sequencing was by immunoSEQ multiplex PCR. The table shows some 2,500,000 clones, with 80% to 95% occurring only once. Trimming stripped 5 bases from V and 7 bases from J, with 17 bases between. Germline V lookup: CDR1 MNHNY, CDR2 SVGAGI (reference sequence). The CDR3 sequence is 15 residues long. This TCR derives from a man between 18 and 29 years old in good health. Some clones in this sample may be carry-over from other donors' samples. Source material: naive CD4+ T cells from PBMCs. Regarding subset: CD45RA+ positively selected. The chain recombines TRBV6-6 with TRBJ1-4; unclear D gene. As DNA, the CDR3 is TGTGCCAGCAGTCCGCGCGGGGTCGAAGGTGAAAAACTGTTTTTT. Its translation is CASSPRGVEGEKLFF.